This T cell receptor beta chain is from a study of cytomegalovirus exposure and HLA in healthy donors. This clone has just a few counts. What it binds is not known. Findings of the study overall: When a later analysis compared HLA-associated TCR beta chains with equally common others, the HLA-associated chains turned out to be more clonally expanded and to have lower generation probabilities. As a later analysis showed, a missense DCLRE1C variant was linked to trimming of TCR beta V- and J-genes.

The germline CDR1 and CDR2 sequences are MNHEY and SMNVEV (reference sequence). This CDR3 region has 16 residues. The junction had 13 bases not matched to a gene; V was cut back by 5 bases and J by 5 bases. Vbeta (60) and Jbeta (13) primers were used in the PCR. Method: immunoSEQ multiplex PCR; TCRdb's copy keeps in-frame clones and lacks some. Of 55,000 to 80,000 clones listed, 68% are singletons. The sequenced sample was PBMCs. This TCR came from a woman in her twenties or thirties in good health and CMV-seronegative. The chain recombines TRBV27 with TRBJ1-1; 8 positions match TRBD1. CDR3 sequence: CASSLAGGMDSTEAFF. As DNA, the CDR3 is TGTGCCAGCAGTCTCGCAGGGGGCATGGATTCTACTGAAGCTTTCTTT.